The source of this T cell receptor (beta chain) is a study of metastatic and nonmetastatic thyroid tumors. As for the study in general: Across blood and tumor or nodule tissue, repertoires from malignant and benign thyroid patients were compared with one another. Study outcomes and limitations: Within blood and tumor, benign nodules reportedly had significantly lower TCR beta diversity than malignant thyroid tumors did.

This CDR3 has 13 residues. The V segment lost 6 bases and the J segment 4 bases; nucleotides outside the gene matches: 3. Per germline, CDR1 SQVTM and CDR2 ANQGSEA. Each patient came to thyroid surgery without any prior treatment (of any kind). Original data processing: A papillary thyroid cancer distant-metastasis classifier was built from CDR3 differences across clinicopathological groups. TCRdb ran MiXCR on the PCR reads. These V and J calls rely on TCRdb rather than the paper's analysis. The sample consists of 53,000 or so clones, 20% of them appearing once. This clone came up many times. Its target is unknown.

The TCR comes from a female donor with papillary thyroid cancer or a benign thyroid nodule (not recorded which). Some clones in this sample may be carry-over from other donors' samples. V usage is TRBV29-1 and J usage is TRBJ2-2; 9 bases align to TRBD1. The sample was blood. DNA of the CDR3: TGCAGCGTCGGGACAGGGACCACCGGGGAGCTGTTTTTT. Residues: CSVGTGTTGELFF.